A selection of T cell receptor beta chains follows, all from one sample in a study of identical twins. TCRdb re-called the 5' RACE reads with MiXCR, one entry per CDR3 protein. The table shows 450,000 to 650,000 distinct CDR3 sequences, with 13% to 15% occurring only once. These sequences were also reported in another study, on yellow fever vaccine responses in identical twins.

The material sequenced was CD4+ T cells sorted from blood. The receptors originated from a woman younger than 30 in good health. CDR3s include the opening cysteine and the closing phenylalanine or tryptophan. Each record gives: clone size, J gene, V gene, D gene, CDR3 DNA, CDR3 protein. The D gene is left open where the match is weak. A clone size is listed for some rows: how often the clone was seen (once, few, many), or a class if it is expanded.

NA TRBJ2-5 TRBV20-1 TRBD2 TGCAGTGCGCCTCTAGCGGGGGGAAACCAAGAGACCCAGTACTTC CSAPLAGGNQETQYF
NA TRBJ1-2 TRBV15 TRBD1 TGTGCCACCAGCGGGGGACAGTTCGATGGCTACACCTTC CATSGGQFDGYTF
many TRBJ2-7 TRBV12-3/TRBV12-4 NA TGTGCCAGCAGTTTCGGAGGGACAAGCTCCTACGAGCAGTACTTC CASSFGGTSSYEQYF
few TRBJ2-6 TRBV19 NA TGTGCCAGTAGTAGTGAGGGGACTGGGGCCAACGTCCTGACTTTC CASSSEGTGANVLTF
NA TRBJ1-1 TRBV6-1 TRBD1 TGTGCCAGTACGGAGGGACAGGGGAACACTGAAGCTTTCTTT CASTEGQGNTEAFF
few TRBJ2-3 TRBV13 TRBD2 TGTGCCAGCAGCTTACGGACTAGCGGGAGCTCAGATACGCAGTATTTT CASSLRTSGSSDTQYF
NA TRBJ2-1 TRBV5-1 TRBD2 TGCGCCAGCAGCTTGGCTTTAGTTAGCGGGGAGCAGTTCTTC CASSLALVSGEQFF
NA TRBJ2-7 TRBV7-8 NA TGTGCCAGCAGCAGCTGGACAGAGGAGCAGTACTTC CASSSWTEEQYF
few TRBJ2-3 TRBV18 TRBD2 TGTGCCAGCTCACCGTTCTCTAGCGGGAGTGCAGATACGCAGTATTTT CASSPFSSGSADTQYF
NA TRBJ1-5 TRBV19 NA TGTGCCAGTAGTTTAGCGACAGCCGATAGCAATCAGCCCCAGCATTTT CASSLATADSNQPQHF
NA TRBJ1-5 TRBV24-1 NA TGTGCCACCAGTCTGACCAGCAATCAGCCCCAGCATTTT CATSLTSNQPQHF
NA TRBJ2-2 TRBV5-1 NA TGCGCCAGCAGCTTAAACAGGGGAGGAACCGGGGAGCTGTTTTTT CASSLNRGGTGELFF
once TRBJ2-3 TRBV19 TRBD1 TGTGCCGGTAGTGCCTGGGACAGTCGCACAGATACGCAGTATTTT CAGSAWDSRTDTQYF
few TRBJ2-7 TRBV5-1 NA TGCGCCAGCAGCTTGGGGCGGCTTCGCGAGCAGTACTTC CASSLGRLREQYF
many TRBJ1-1 TRBV15 NA TGTGCCACCAGCAGAGATACCGCGGTGAGGGGGAACACTGAAGCTTTCTTT CATSRDTAVRGNTEAFF
few TRBJ2-3 TRBV5-1 TRBD2 TGCGCCAGCAGCGCATGGACTAGCGGGGGGGCAGATACGCAGTATTTT CASSAWTSGGADTQYF
few TRBJ1-2 TRBV4-2 NA TGTGCCAGCAGCCAAGATCAGAAGGGTAACTATGGCTACACCTTC CASSQDQKGNYGYTF
few TRBJ2-1 TRBV20-1 NA TGCAGTGCTAGGCAGACCGGGACATCGTACAATGAGCAGTTCTTC CSARQTGTSYNEQFF
many TRBJ2-5 TRBV20-1 NA TGCAGTGCTCCCCGAGGGGGGGCCGGACACAAAGAGACCCAGTACTTC CSAPRGGAGHKETQYF
many TRBJ2-2 TRBV15 NA TGTGCCACCAGCAGAGCGGGTGTGGGGGGAACCGGGGAGCTGTTTTTT CATSRAGVGGTGELFF
NA TRBJ2-3 TRBV12-5 TRBD2 TGTGCTAGTGGACGAGGGAAGCGGGAGGGTGATACGCAGTATTTT CASGRGKREGDTQYF
NA TRBJ2-3 TRBV11-2 TRBD2 TGTGCCAGCAGCCCCGTGCAACTAGCGGGAGTCCCAGATTCGCAGTATTTT CASSPVQLAGVPDSQYF
few TRBJ2-1 TRBV24-1 NA TGTGCCACCAGTGATTTGGGGGCATCCTACAATGAGCAGTTCTTC CATSDLGASYNEQFF
NA TRBJ2-2 TRBV5-1 NA TGCGCCAGCAGCTTTGGGCAGGGCACCGGGGAGCTGTTTTTT CASSFGQGTGELFF
NA TRBJ2-1 TRBV28 NA TGTGCCAGCAGTTTAGGGGACATCGGACAGTTCTTC CASSLGDIGQFF
many TRBJ1-1 TRBV25-1 TRBD1 TGTGCCAGCAGTGCCCGACAGGGGGCGAGGGCTTTCTTT CASSARQGARAFF
NA TRBJ2-1 TRBV5-1 TRBD1 TGCGCCAGCAGCTTGGCGGGACAGGGGCTCAATGAGCAGTTCTTC CASSLAGQGLNEQFF
NA TRBJ2-1 TRBV20-1 NA TGCAGTGCTAGATGGCCGGGGTTGGGCCATGAGCAGTTCTTC CSARWPGLGHEQFF
few TRBJ2-5 TRBV10-3 NA TGTGCCACCCGACAGCCCGATCGGGAGACCCAGTACTTC CATRQPDRETQYF
NA TRBJ2-3 TRBV29-1 TRBD2 TGCAGCGTCGACGGGGGGGCGACAGATACGCAGTATTTT CSVDGGATDTQYF
NA TRBJ2-3 TRBV10-3 TRBD2 TGTGCCATCAGTGAGAGGGTAGCGGGGAACTTAGATACGCAGTATTTT CAISERVAGNLDTQYF